A selection of T cell receptor beta chains follows, all from one sample in a study of post-analysis software for immune sequencing data. TCRdb reprocessed the PCR reads with MiXCR, giving one entry per CDR3 protein. The sample includes more than 500,000 distinct CDR3 sequences, 34% of them seen just once. Sequences were obtained from blood. The origin of the receptors is a girl aged 2-17 years with multiple sclerosis. The CDR3 runs from the conserved cysteine through the conserved F or W. D genes are given only for firm matches. Clone size, where shown, is once, few, many, or a class for clones that have expanded.

size	D	V	J	DNA	CDR3
few	-	TRBV7-9	TRBJ2-1	TGTGCCAGCAGCTTATTGGTTAGCGGACACAATGAGCAGTTCTTC	CASSLLVSGHNEQFF
few	-	TRBV5-5	TRBJ1-1	TGTGCCAGCAGCGTTACAGGGAACACTGAAGCTTTCTTT	CASSVTGNTEAFF
-	-	TRBV29-1	TRBJ1-1	TGCAGCACTACGGACACTGAAGCTTTCTTT	CSTTDTEAFF
few	-	TRBV15	TRBJ1-2	TGTGCCACCAGCAGAGATTTGTCACAGGACCTAAACTATGGCTACACCTTC	CATSRDLSQDLNYGYTF
-	-	TRBV5-1	TRBJ1-2	TGCGCCAGCAGCTTGGCCTTTCGGGCAGGCGCGCTCGGCTACACCTTC	CASSLAFRAGALGYTF
many	-	TRBV12-3/TRBV12-4	TRBJ2-5	TGTGCCAGCAGTTTAGAGTCGGAGACCCAGTACTTC	CASSLESETQYF
-	TRBD1	TRBV24-1	TRBJ2-2	TGTGCCACCAGTGATATGGGACAGGGGCGCACCGGGGAGCTGTTTTTT	CATSDMGQGRTGELFF
-	-	TRBV20-1	TRBJ2-7	TGCAGTGCCGGTCGGGACAACTCCTACGAGCAGTACTTC	CSAGRDNSYEQYF
-	TRBD2	TRBV20-1	TRBJ2-5	TGCAGTGCTAGACCTCCGGGGGGGCCGAAGACCCAGTACTTC	CSARPPGGPKTQYF
few	TRBD1	TRBV6-6	TRBJ1-2	TGTGCCAGCAGCCAACAGGGGTCATTGGTCTATGGCTACACCTTC	CASSQQGSLVYGYTF
once	-	TRBV9	TRBJ2-5	TGTGCCAGCAGCGTATTAGCGCGGGGACCCGGCGTGGAGACCCAGTACTTC	CASSVLARGPGVETQYF
-	-	TRBV5-1	TRBJ1-1	TGCGCCAGCAGCTTGGCACATGCGGACACTGAAGCTTTCTTT	CASSLAHADTEAFF
few	-	TRBV20-1	TRBJ1-1	TGCAGTGCTAGAGATCCGGAGAGGGGCGCCCCGAACACTGAAGCTTTCTTT	CSARDPERGAPNTEAFF
-	-	TRBV15	TRBJ1-1	TGTGCCACCAGCAGAGATCCAGGGAGCACTGAAGCTTTCTTT	CATSRDPGSTEAFF
few	-	TRBV11-2	TRBJ2-1	TGTGCCAGCAGCTTAGGCGGAGACCCGCAAGAGACCCAGTTCTTC	CASSLGGDPQETQFF
-	-	TRBV12-3/TRBV12-4	TRBJ1-1	TGTGCCAGCAGACCTTCCGGGACGGCGAACACTGAAGCTTTCTTT	CASRPSGTANTEAFF
-	-	TRBV29-1	TRBJ1-2	TGCAGCGTTGAAGGGGTACAGGAAAATCACTATGGCTACACCTTC	CSVEGVQENHYGYTF
many	TRBD1	TRBV27	TRBJ2-5	TGTGCCAGCAGTTCCATGTTGGGACAGCAAGAGACCCAGTACTTC	CASSSMLGQQETQYF
few	TRBD1	TRBV7-9	TRBJ2-7	TGTGCCAGCAGCATAGGCGCTCTTCGGACAGGTCGGGGCCTCTACGAGCAGTACTTC	CASSIGALRTGRGLYEQYF
-	TRBD2	TRBV20-1	TRBJ2-3	TGCAGTGCCACCAGCGGGGGGGTGACAGATACGCAGTATTTT	CSATSGGVTDTQYF
-	TRBD2	TRBV14	TRBJ2-3	TGTGCCAGCAGCCGGTTACTAGCGGGGGCTAGCACAGATACGCAGTATTTT	CASSRLLAGASTDTQYF
few	-	TRBV15	TRBJ2-5	TGTGCCACCAGCAGACTTCCTAGGGAGACCCAGTACTTC	CATSRLPRETQYF
few	-	TRBV27	TRBJ2-7	TGTGCCAGCAGTTTAGGTTTGATCTACGAGCAGTACTTC	CASSLGLIYEQYF
-	-	TRBV12-3/TRBV12-4	TRBJ2-3	TGTGCCAGCAGTTTAGACGGGGCTAGGACAGATACGCAGTATTTT	CASSLDGARTDTQYF
few	TRBD1	TRBV20-1	TRBJ1-2	TGCAGTGCTAGGGGGACAGGGGTAGGGAACTATGGCTACACCTTC	CSARGTGVGNYGYTF
-	TRBD2	TRBV6-6	TRBJ2-1	TGTGCCAGTAGTACAATGCGGGGGGGCTTAAATGAGCAGTTCTTC	CASSTMRGGLNEQFF
few	-	TRBV5-1	TRBJ2-5	TGCGCCAGCAGCTTGGCCGGTCGAAGGGAAGAGACCCAGTACTTC	CASSLAGRREETQYF
-	-	TRBV14	TRBJ2-5	TGTACCAGCGAGGGCTACAATGGGGAGCAGTACTTC	CTSEGYNGEQYF
few	-	TRBV4-2	TRBJ2-1	TGTGCCAGCAGCCAAGAAGTATTCAATGAGCAGTTCTTC	CASSQEVFNEQFF
few	TRBD2	TRBV9	TRBJ2-5	TGTGCCAGCAGCGCGGGGGGACTAGCGGGGGTGGAGACCCAGTACTTC	CASSAGGLAGVETQYF
few	-	TRBV11-2	TRBJ2-3	TGTGCCAGCAGCTTAGCTTGGGCTACAGATACGCAGTATTTT	CASSLAWATDTQYF
-	TRBD2	TRBV27	TRBJ2-1	TGTGCCAGCAGTCAAACTAGCGGGGGGGCTTTCAATGAGCAGTTCTTC	CASSQTSGGAFNEQFF
-	TRBD1	TRBV29-1	TRBJ1-2	TGCAGCTGTGGGGACAGGGGAGGTGATGGCTACACCTTC	CSCGDRGGDGYTF
-	-	TRBV4-1	TRBJ2-1	TGCGCCAGCAGCCAAGATCCCGGAGGGGTCTACAATGAGCAGTTCTTC	CASSQDPGGVYNEQFF
-	TRBD1	TRBV11-2	TRBJ1-3	TGTGCCAGCAGCTCGAAAGGGGGCTTTCCCTCTGGAAACACCATATATTTT	CASSSKGGFPSGNTIYF
-	-	TRBV3-1	TRBJ1-1	TGTGCCAGCAGCCAATGGGTTGGGACACCACAAAACACTGAAGCTTTCTTT	CASSQWVGTPQNTEAFF
-	TRBD2	TRBV6-2/TRBV6-3	TRBJ2-3	TGTGCCAGCACTCGGGGGGGCACAGATACGCAGTATTTT	CASTRGGTDTQYF
few	-	TRBV7-2	TRBJ1-5	TGTGCCAGCAGCTTAGATCTCCATCGGACCGTGAGTCAGCCCCAGCATTTT	CASSLDLHRTVSQPQHF
few	-	TRBV29-1	TRBJ2-3	TGCAGCGTTGGTTCTTCGGGAGCAGATACGCAGTATTTT	CSVGSSGADTQYF
-	-	TRBV3-1	TRBJ2-5	TGTGCCAGCAGCCAAGATACCGCCGGGTTCAGGGAGACCCAGTACTTC	CASSQDTAGFRETQYF
-	-	TRBV13	TRBJ2-4	TGTGCCAGCAGCTTAGGCCTTGGGGGCACCTGGGTGGAGCAGTACTTC	CASSLGLGGTWVEQYF
-	-	TRBV19	TRBJ1-2	TGTGCCAGTAGTAGACTCCTCACCGGAACTACTAACTATGGCTACACCTTC	CASSRLLTGTTNYGYTF
few	TRBD1	TRBV6-5	TRBJ1-2	TGTGCCACCTGGGACAGGGGAGCTAACTATGGCTACACCTTC	CATWDRGANYGYTF
few	-	TRBV24-1	TRBJ2-5	TGTGCCACCGCAGGGGCCCTACAAGAGACCCAGTACTTC	CATAGALQETQYF
-	-	TRBV10-1	TRBJ1-4	TGCGCCAGCTCTCCCGAGAAGGGGTGGTCAACTAATGAAAAACTGTTTTTT	CASSPEKGWSTNEKLFF
few	-	TRBV7-9	TRBJ2-1	TGTGCCAGCAGCTTAAACGCCAGGGCAGCTTACAATGAGCAGTTCTTC	CASSLNARAAYNEQFF
-	-	TRBV7-9	TRBJ2-5	TGTGCCAGCAGCCGACTAGGGGCAGGGGGTCTCCAAGAGACCCAGTACTTC	CASSRLGAGGLQETQYF
-	TRBD1	TRBV20-1	TRBJ2-1	TGCAGTGTTAGAGATCGAAGGACAGGGGACTACAATGAGCAGTTCTTC	CSVRDRRTGDYNEQFF
few	TRBD2	TRBV3-1	TRBJ2-1	TGTGCCAGCACCCGTTCAGGACTAGCGGGGGACTCCTACAATGAGCAGTTCTTC	CASTRSGLAGDSYNEQFF
few	-	TRBV5-1	TRBJ1-5	TGCGCCAGCAGCCCGGAGGGGGGCTTTGATCAGCCCCAGCATTTT	CASSPEGGFDQPQHF
-	-	TRBV5-6	TRBJ2-2	TGTGCCAGCAGCATGGCTGGGGGTCCGGGGAGCGGTTTCTTT	CASSMAGGPGSGFF
-	-	TRBV20-1	TRBJ2-5	TGCAGTGCTACTTTGAGGGGAGAGACCCAGTACTTC	CSATLRGETQYF
few	-	TRBV7-3	TRBJ2-7	TGTGCCAGCAGCTTAATGGCAGGGATCGCCTACGAGCAGTACTTC	CASSLMAGIAYEQYF
-	TRBD1	TRBV20-1	TRBJ2-1	TGCAGTGCCCCTGGACAGGGTATGGCAATTAGTGAGCAGTTCTTC	CSAPGQGMAISEQFF